The 18 T cell receptor beta chains in this list originate from one sample, sequenced in a study of T cell responses to AZD1222 COVID-19 vaccine (dated by TCRdb to about 2021). The sample's time point label, in plain terms: baseline before first vaccination. The method behind the library was the immunoSEQ multiplex PCR assay. TCRdb holds this immuneACCESS table with in-frame rearrangements only. Some clones are missing; in checked studies, unresolved V genes explain under half, and the rest has no known cause. Counted in this sample were some 110,000 clones; about 88% of them appeared once. Jointly, the top ten make up 7% to 10% of the sample. This material consisted of peripheral blood, taken on day 0 of AZD1222 vaccination. These receptors were obtained from an adult in good health.

V is TRBV3-1 (or the pseudogene TRBV3-2) and J is TRBJ2-5, with D uncertain. Trimming stripped 0 bases from V and 5 bases from J, with 7 bases between. The CDR3 extends over 13 amino acids. CDR1 LGHDT and CDR2 YNNKEL come from the germline V gene (reference sequence). The CDR3 region is CASSQEDLETQYF. The CDR3 nucleotides are TGTGCCAGCAGCCAAGAGGATCTGGAGACCCAGTACTTC.

The rearrangement links TRBV12-3 or TRBV12-4 to TRBJ1-1; the D gene is possibly TRBD1 (5 bases). The CDR3 sequence is 11 residues long. V shed 5 bases and J shed 8 bases, with 9 bases lying between them. The CDR3 region has the DNA TGTGCCAGCAGTAACAGGCGGGAAGCTTTCTTT. Protein: CASSNRREAFF.

This clone has a single count. The chain employs TRBV6-1 and TRBJ1-2, with TRBD1 identical over 7 bases. Trimming took 2 bases from V and 4 from J; bases not matched to a gene: 4. The germline V gene has CDR1 MNHNS and CDR2 SASEGT. This CDR3 comprises 14 residues. The CDR3, as DNA: TGTGCCAGCAGTGAAAACAGGGGTCGCTATGGCTACACCTTC. This sequence encodes CASSENRGRYGYTF.

V gene TRBV13 combines with J gene TRBJ1-2; 7 bases map to TRBD1. Losses at the gene ends were 5 bases for V and 0 bases for J; bases not matched to a gene: 9. Germline V lookup: CDR1 PRHDT, CDR2 FYEKMQ (reference sequence). The CDR3 has 16 residues. The CDR3 is CASSHPRDRANYGYTF. The CDR3 DNA reads as TGTGCCAGCAGCCATCCCCGGGACAGAGCTAACTATGGCTACACCTTC.

This sequence joins TRBV2 and TRBJ1-1; D is ambiguous. Germline CDR1 reads SNHLY; CDR2 reads FYNNEI. This CDR3 spans 15 amino acids. The V end was cut by 2 bases, the J end by 6 bases, with 16 bases between. In DNA form, the CDR3 reads TGTGCCAGCAGTGAAATCGGCCCGGAGTGGGCTGAAGCTTTCTTT. Its translation is CASSEIGPEWAEAFF.

The CDR3 DNA follows: TGTGCCAGCAGCTTAGCTAGGGTCAATTCACCCCTCCACTTT. Translation: CASSLARVNSPLHF. This rearrangement joins TRBV13 to TRBJ1-6; D is unclear. CDR1 is PRHDT and CDR2 is FYEKMQ in the germline V gene (reference sequence). This CDR3 is built from 14 residues. Trimming removed 1 base at V and 7 bases at J, with 8 bases between.

This clone was counted a few times. J is TRBJ2-7 and V is TRBV14; D possibly corresponds to TRBD2 (8 bases). Germline lookup yields CDR1 SGHDN and CDR2 FVKESK. The CDR3 is 17 amino acids. Trimming removed 7 bases from V and 4 bases from J, with 26 bases in between. Here the CDR3 DNA reads TGTGCCAGCACCGGGGGGGACAGAGAGCCCCTAGCGTACGAGCAGTACTTC. Translation gives CASTGGDREPLAYEQYF.

The rearrangement uses TRBV5-4 and TRBJ1-2; no definite D call. CDR1 is SGHNT, CDR2 YYREEE, per germline (reference sequence). V was trimmed by 0 bases and J by 8 bases, leaving 14 bases between them. The CDR3 runs to 14 residues. The CDR3 DNA is TGTGCCAGCAGCTTGGTAGGGAATCTTCGAGGCTACACCTTC. Encoded protein: CASSLVGNLRGYTF.

The chain joins TRBV5-4 to TRBJ2-5; 7 positions agree with TRBD2. Germline V CDR1 and CDR2: SGHNT, YYREEE (reference sequence). The CDR3 is 15 residues long. V lost 0 bases and J lost 0; bases outside the gene matches: 2. Here the CDR3 reads CASSLGAGDQETQYF. CDR3 bases: TGTGCCAGCAGCTTGGGGGCGGGGGACCAAGAGACCCAGTACTTC.

The V gene is TRBV29-1, the J gene TRBJ1-2; tentative D call: TRBD1 (5 bases). Germline values: CDR1 SQVTM, CDR2 ANQGSEA. This CDR3 spans 12 amino acids. The ends were cut back, 3 bases at V and 6 bases at J, with 11 bases in the middle. Here the CDR3 DNA reads TGCAGCGTTGAGCCCCCGGGACATGGCTACACCTTC. It specifies CSVEPPGHGYTF.

This sequence joins TRBV7-2 and TRBJ2-7; tentative D call: TRBD2 (6 bases). Germline V gene lookup returns CDR1 SGHTA and CDR2 FQGNSA. V gave up 1 base and J gave up 1 base, with 11 bases separating them. The CDR3 contains 15 residues. CDR3: CASSLGPGESYEQYF. The DNA for the CDR3 is TGTGCCAGCAGCTTAGGACCGGGGGAGTCCTACGAGCAGTACTTC.

With regard to this clone: The sample holds other DNA sequences that translate to the same CDR3. This rearrangement joins TRBV3-1 (or the pseudogene TRBV3-2) to TRBJ1-6, with 8 bases lining up with TRBD1. The CDR3 is made up of 14 amino acids. The germline CDR1 and CDR2 sequences are LGHDT and YNNKEL (reference sequence). V gave up 3 bases and J gave up 10 bases; unmatched junction bases: 5. The CDR3 DNA reads TGTGCCAGCAGCCACGGACAGGGTAACTCACCCCTCCACTTT. It codes for CASSHGQGNSPLHF.

J is TRBJ2-2 and V is TRBV11-2; 9 bases are shared with TRBD1. Germline-derived CDR1 and CDR2 are SGHAT and FQNNGV. The V and J ends lost 3 bases and 2 bases, in that order; junction bases with no gene match: 13. The CDR3 length is 19 residues. CDR3 nucleotides: TGTGCCAGCAGCTTGGGACAGGGTTTCGGGAGCCGCAACACCGGGGAGCTGTTTTTT. The encoded protein is CASSLGQGFGSRNTGELFF.

The V and J genes are TRBV6-2 or TRBV6-3 and TRBJ2-7; 7 nucleotides agree with TRBD2. The germline V gene has CDR1 MNHEY and CDR2 SVGEGT. The CDR3 loop spans 12 amino acids. V shed 4 bases and J 3 bases; nucleotides not matched to a gene: 0. CDR3 bases: TGTGCCAGCAGTTGGGACTACTACGAGCAGTACTTC. Translating gives CASSWDYYEQYF.

This clone appeared a single time. V and J are TRBV30 and TRBJ1-3, with no clear D. Germline values: CDR1 GTSNPN, CDR2 SVGIG (reference sequence). Trimming left V 1 base short and J 4 bases short, with 14 bases between. This CDR3 spans 15 amino acids. The CDR3 coding sequence is TGTGCCTGGAGTGCCAGCAAAAGGTCGGGAAACACCATATATTTT. Amino acid sequence: CAWSASKRSGNTIYF.

The V gene is TRBV14, the J gene TRBJ2-1; 10 bases are shared with TRBD2. After removal of 5 bases from V and 7 bases from J, the junction contained 11 bases not matched to a gene. Germline CDR1 reads SGHDN; CDR2 reads FVKESK. This CDR3 is built from 16 residues. CDR3 coding DNA: TGTGCCAGCAGCTCAATTCTAGCGGGAGCTTCGAATGAGCAGTTCTTC. This sequence encodes CASSSILAGASNEQFF.

J is TRBJ2-7 and V is TRBV9, with 8 bases lining up with TRBD2. The CDR3 runs to 14 residues. Losses at the gene ends were 4 bases for V and 9 bases for J; bases not matched to a gene: 12. CDR1 and CDR2 (germline): SGDLS, YYNGEE. The CDR3 region has the DNA TGTGCCAGCAGCCCCCGGCCGGGGGGGCACGCGCAGTACTTC. Translated, it gives CASSPRPGGHAQYF.

This clone was seen just once. The rearrangement joins TRBV30 to TRBJ1-1, with D possibly being TRBD1 (6 bases). The germline V and J ends were trimmed by 3 bases and 9 bases, with 14 bases remaining between them. Per the germline V gene, CDR1 is GTSNPN and CDR2 is SVGIG (reference sequence). The CDR3 runs 12 residues. The CDR3 coding sequence is TGTGCCTGGAGAGGGGGGGTGAACAAAGCTTTCTTT. Its protein is CAWRGGVNKAFF.